This is a list of T cell receptor beta chains from one sample in a study of OX40 agonist ivuxolimab in advanced cancers. Data came from immunoSEQ multiplex PCR; TCRdb stores just in-frame clones and leaves some out. The sample consists of 130,000 or so clones, 85% to 95% of them appearing once. The sample here was CD4+ or CD8+ T cells sorted from blood, taken in a trial of the OX40 agonist ivuxolimab. The receptors derive from an adult with an advanced solid tumor such as melanoma, head and neck, liver or kidney cancer. Both conserved end residues are part of each CDR3. Each record gives: clone size, J gene, V gene, CDR3 length, D gene, CDR3 DNA, CDR3 protein. A D gene is named only where the DNA matches it firmly. Not every row has a clone size; where given, it reads once, few, many or a size class.

clone_size: NA; j_call: TRBJ1-1; v_call: TRBV11-2; cdr3_length: 15; d_call: NA; cdr3_nt: TGTGCCAGCAGCTTTATGTCGCGTGGGGGCACTGAAGCTTTCTTT; cdr3_aa: CASSFMSRGGTEAFF
clone_size: NA; j_call: TRBJ2-5; v_call: TRBV7-2; cdr3_length: 14; d_call: NA; cdr3_nt: TGTGCCAGCAGCTTAGTTTCCGACCAAGAGACCCAGTACTTC; cdr3_aa: CASSLVSDQETQYF
clone_size: NA; j_call: TRBJ2-1; v_call: TRBV7-2; cdr3_length: 15; d_call: TRBD1; cdr3_nt: TGTGCCAGCAGCCCCGACAGGGGCTCCTACAATGAGCAGTTCTTC; cdr3_aa: CASSPDRGSYNEQFF
clone_size: NA; j_call: TRBJ2-5; v_call: TRBV19; cdr3_length: 16; d_call: NA; cdr3_nt: TGTGCCAGTAGTCTCAGTACAGGGCTGTCGGAAGAGACCCAGTACTTC; cdr3_aa: CASSLSTGLSEETQYF
clone_size: NA; j_call: TRBJ1-2; v_call: TRBV5-6; cdr3_length: 14; d_call: NA; cdr3_nt: TGTGCCAGCTCCGGGATCTTACTTTACTCGGGCTACACCTTC; cdr3_aa: CASSGILLYSGYTF
clone_size: NA; j_call: TRBJ2-1; v_call: TRBV19; cdr3_length: 15; d_call: TRBD1; cdr3_nt: TGTGCCAGTAGTATAGATCGGGACAGTTACAATGAGCAGTTCTTC; cdr3_aa: CASSIDRDSYNEQFF
clone_size: once; j_call: TRBJ2-3; v_call: TRBV5-8; cdr3_length: 16; d_call: TRBD2; cdr3_nt: TGTGCCAGCAGTCCCGCTAGCGGGTTACGCACAGATACGCAGTATTTT; cdr3_aa: CASSPASGLRTDTQYF
clone_size: NA; j_call: TRBJ1-6; v_call: TRBV11-2; cdr3_length: 15; d_call: NA; cdr3_nt: TGTGCCAGCAGCTTAGATCGGGTGGAGACTTCACCCCTCCACTTT; cdr3_aa: CASSLDRVETSPLHF
clone_size: NA; j_call: TRBJ1-1; v_call: TRBV7-2; cdr3_length: 13; d_call: NA; cdr3_nt: TGTGCCAGCAGCTTGGACAGCCGCACTGAAGCTTTCTTT; cdr3_aa: CASSLDSRTEAFF
clone_size: NA; j_call: TRBJ1-6; v_call: TRBV27; cdr3_length: 15; d_call: TRBD1; cdr3_nt: TGTGCCAGCAGTCGCGGACAGGGGGCTCATTCACCCCTCCACTTT; cdr3_aa: CASSRGQGAHSPLHF
clone_size: NA; j_call: TRBJ2-3; v_call: TRBV15; cdr3_length: 16; d_call: TRBD2; cdr3_nt: TGTGCCACCAGCAGAGAGACTAGCGGGAGCACAGATACGCAGTATTTT; cdr3_aa: CATSRETSGSTDTQYF
clone_size: NA; j_call: TRBJ2-1; v_call: TRBV19; cdr3_length: 16; d_call: TRBD2; cdr3_nt: TGTGCCAGTAGCGTGACTAGCGGGTTCTCCTACAATGAGCAGTTCTTC; cdr3_aa: CASSVTSGFSYNEQFF
clone_size: NA; j_call: TRBJ1-3; v_call: TRBV4-2; cdr3_length: 13; d_call: NA; cdr3_nt: TGTGCCAGCAGGCCCGGACAAGGGAACACCATATATTTT; cdr3_aa: CASRPGQGNTIYF
clone_size: NA; j_call: TRBJ1-5; v_call: TRBV2; cdr3_length: 13; d_call: NA; cdr3_nt: TGTGCCAGCAAAATTTTTAGCAATCAGCCCCAGCATTTT; cdr3_aa: CASKIFSNQPQHF
clone_size: NA; j_call: TRBJ1-1; v_call: TRBV28; cdr3_length: 12; d_call: NA; cdr3_nt: TGTGCCAGCAGAAGGAGGGATACTGAAGCTTTCTTT; cdr3_aa: CASRRRDTEAFF
clone_size: once; j_call: TRBJ2-5; v_call: TRBV15; cdr3_length: 14; d_call: NA; cdr3_nt: TGTGCCACCAGCGGACGTCAGGGCTGGGAGACCCAGTACTTC; cdr3_aa: CATSGRQGWETQYF
clone_size: NA; j_call: TRBJ1-2; v_call: TRBV27; cdr3_length: 13; d_call: TRBD1; cdr3_nt: TGTGCCAGCAGCCTAAGGGGGCGATATGGCTACACCTTC; cdr3_aa: CASSLRGRYGYTF
clone_size: NA; j_call: TRBJ2-3; v_call: TRBV4-3; cdr3_length: 17; d_call: NA; cdr3_nt: TGCGCCAGCAGCCAAAAAGGGAAGGGCCGGGGCGCAGATACGCAGTATTTT; cdr3_aa: CASSQKGKGRGADTQYF
clone_size: NA; j_call: TRBJ2-7; v_call: TRBV5-1; cdr3_length: 15; d_call: NA; cdr3_nt: TGCGCCAGCAGCTCTGGTACCGCGTCCTACTACGAGCAGTACTTC; cdr3_aa: CASSSGTASYYEQYF
clone_size: NA; j_call: TRBJ1-1; v_call: TRBV9; cdr3_length: 13; d_call: NA; cdr3_nt: TGTGCCAGCAGCGTAGGCGGGTACACTGAAGCTTTCTTT; cdr3_aa: CASSVGGYTEAFF
clone_size: NA; j_call: TRBJ2-5; v_call: TRBV9; cdr3_length: 13; d_call: NA; cdr3_nt: TGTGCCAGCAGCGTAGTCCCCCAAGAGACCCAGTACTTC; cdr3_aa: CASSVVPQETQYF
clone_size: NA; j_call: TRBJ1-5; v_call: TRBV16; cdr3_length: 17; d_call: TRBD1; cdr3_nt: TGTGCCAGCAGCCCCTGGGACAGGTCCAAAGGGATTCAGCCCCAGCATTTT; cdr3_aa: CASSPWDRSKGIQPQHF
clone_size: NA; j_call: TRBJ1-2; v_call: TRBV7-2; cdr3_length: 13; d_call: NA; cdr3_nt: TGTGCCAGCAGCCAGGACAGTAACTATGGCTACACCTTC; cdr3_aa: CASSQDSNYGYTF
clone_size: NA; j_call: TRBJ1-1; v_call: TRBV27; cdr3_length: 14; d_call: NA; cdr3_nt: TGTGCCAGCAGATCCCTGACAGTGAACACTGAAGCTTTCTTT; cdr3_aa: CASRSLTVNTEAFF
clone_size: NA; j_call: TRBJ2-2; v_call: TRBV25-1; cdr3_length: 15; d_call: NA; cdr3_nt: TGTGCCAGCAGCTGGGGGGGCCCACTCACCGGGGAGCTGTTTTTT; cdr3_aa: CASSWGGPLTGELFF
clone_size: NA; j_call: TRBJ1-5; v_call: TRBV7-2; cdr3_length: 15; d_call: NA; cdr3_nt: TGTGCCAGCAGCTTAGTTTCGGGACCCAATCAGCCCCAGCATTTT; cdr3_aa: CASSLVSGPNQPQHF
clone_size: NA; j_call: TRBJ2-7; v_call: TRBV7-9; cdr3_length: 13; d_call: NA; cdr3_nt: TGTGCCATCTCAAACCGGGGTTCCTACGAGCAGTACTTC; cdr3_aa: CAISNRGSYEQYF
clone_size: once; j_call: TRBJ1-2; v_call: TRBV5-1; cdr3_length: 17; d_call: TRBD1; cdr3_nt: TGCGCCAGCAGCTTGGGCGGGACAGGGCTTTTAGACTATGGCTACACCTTC; cdr3_aa: CASSLGGTGLLDYGYTF
clone_size: NA; j_call: TRBJ2-1; v_call: TRBV30; cdr3_length: 16; d_call: TRBD2; cdr3_nt: TGTGCCTGGAGTGAAGCGGGAGTAGGCTCCTACAATGAGCAGTTCTTC; cdr3_aa: CAWSEAGVGSYNEQFF
clone_size: NA; j_call: TRBJ2-7; v_call: TRBV7-5; cdr3_length: 12; d_call: NA; cdr3_nt: TGTGCCACCAAGAATGAGGCCTACGAGCAGTACTTC; cdr3_aa: CATKNEAYEQYF
clone_size: NA; j_call: TRBJ1-1; v_call: TRBV5-1; cdr3_length: 13; d_call: NA; cdr3_nt: TGCGCCAGCAGTTCCCAGAGGAACACTGAAGCTTTCTTT; cdr3_aa: CASSSQRNTEAFF
clone_size: NA; j_call: TRBJ2-7; v_call: TRBV6-5; cdr3_length: 15; d_call: TRBD1; cdr3_nt: TGTGCCAGCAGTTACCCTAACAGGGGTACCTACGAGCAGTACTTC; cdr3_aa: CASSYPNRGTYEQYF
clone_size: NA; j_call: TRBJ2-3; v_call: TRBV2; cdr3_length: 13; d_call: NA; cdr3_nt: TGTGCCAGCAGCCCCCCCAACACAGATACGCAGTATTTT; cdr3_aa: CASSPPNTDTQYF
clone_size: NA; j_call: TRBJ1-5; v_call: TRBV18; cdr3_length: 13; d_call: NA; cdr3_nt: TGTGCCAGCTCACCAGGGAGGGATCAGCCCCAGCATTTT; cdr3_aa: CASSPGRDQPQHF
clone_size: NA; j_call: TRBJ2-1; v_call: TRBV7-2; cdr3_length: 16; d_call: TRBD1; cdr3_nt: TGTGCCAGCAGCTTCAGGGGGCCCAGCTCCTACAATGAGCAGTTCTTC; cdr3_aa: CASSFRGPSSYNEQFF
clone_size: NA; j_call: TRBJ2-5; v_call: TRBV5-1; cdr3_length: 14; d_call: NA; cdr3_nt: TGCGCCAGCAGCTTAGGGCGGGCCCAAGAGACCCAGTACTTC; cdr3_aa: CASSLGRAQETQYF
clone_size: NA; j_call: TRBJ2-7; v_call: TRBV7-9; cdr3_length: 17; d_call: TRBD2; cdr3_nt: TGTGCCAGCAGCTTTCTCCTCGGGGGGGATAGCTCCTACGAGCAGTACTTC; cdr3_aa: CASSFLLGGDSSYEQYF
clone_size: NA; j_call: TRBJ2-5; v_call: TRBV7-3; cdr3_length: 13; d_call: NA; cdr3_nt: TGTGCCAGCAGCCCCGGTAAGGGAGAGACCCAGTACTTC; cdr3_aa: CASSPGKGETQYF
clone_size: NA; j_call: TRBJ1-1; v_call: TRBV6-6; cdr3_length: 13; d_call: TRBD1; cdr3_nt: TGTGCCAGCAGGCTAACAGGGGGCACTGAAGCTTTCTTT; cdr3_aa: CASRLTGGTEAFF
clone_size: NA; j_call: TRBJ1-4; v_call: TRBV5-1; cdr3_length: 14; d_call: TRBD1; cdr3_nt: TGCGCCAGCAGCGGGGGACAGAGTAATGAAAAACTGTTTTTT; cdr3_aa: CASSGGQSNEKLFF
clone_size: NA; j_call: TRBJ1-1; v_call: TRBV5-4; cdr3_length: 13; d_call: NA; cdr3_nt: TGTGCCAGCAGCTTGGTTGCGGGCACTGAAGCTTTCTTT; cdr3_aa: CASSLVAGTEAFF
clone_size: NA; j_call: TRBJ1-5; v_call: TRBV5-1; cdr3_length: 14; d_call: TRBD1; cdr3_nt: TGCGCCAGCAGCGAGGGGACAGGGAATCAGCCCCAGCATTTT; cdr3_aa: CASSEGTGNQPQHF
clone_size: NA; j_call: TRBJ1-2; v_call: TRBV18; cdr3_length: 14; d_call: NA; cdr3_nt: TGTGCCAGCTCACCAGGGGGGCGCGACTATGGCTACACCTTC; cdr3_aa: CASSPGGRDYGYTF
clone_size: NA; j_call: TRBJ1-1; v_call: TRBV6-5; cdr3_length: 15; d_call: TRBD1; cdr3_nt: TGTGCCAGCACCAAGGCCGGACAGGGTGGCACTGAAGCTTTCTTT; cdr3_aa: CASTKAGQGGTEAFF
clone_size: NA; j_call: TRBJ1-1; v_call: TRBV5-4; cdr3_length: 14; d_call: NA; cdr3_nt: TGTGCCAGCAGCTTGGCAGGAGGGGTCACTGAAGCTTTCTTT; cdr3_aa: CASSLAGGVTEAFF
clone_size: NA; j_call: TRBJ2-7; v_call: TRBV19; cdr3_length: 16; d_call: TRBD1; cdr3_nt: TGTGCCAGTAGTACGACAGGGGATTTTCGCCTCTACGAGCAGTACTTC; cdr3_aa: CASSTTGDFRLYEQYF
clone_size: NA; j_call: TRBJ2-7; v_call: TRBV5-1; cdr3_length: 14; d_call: NA; cdr3_nt: TGCGCCAGCAGCTTGGTGGAGGAAGGCTACGAGCAGTACTTC; cdr3_aa: CASSLVEEGYEQYF
clone_size: once; j_call: TRBJ2-4; v_call: TRBV2; cdr3_length: 14; d_call: TRBD2; cdr3_nt: TGTGCCAGCAGTGAATGGGGGGGCAAAAACATTCAGTACTTC; cdr3_aa: CASSEWGGKNIQYF
clone_size: few; j_call: TRBJ1-4; v_call: TRBV2; cdr3_length: 14; d_call: TRBD1; cdr3_nt: TGTGCCAGCAGTCCGACAGGGTGGGATGAAAAACTGTTTTTT; cdr3_aa: CASSPTGWDEKLFF
clone_size: NA; j_call: TRBJ2-2; v_call: TRBV5-4; cdr3_length: 15; d_call: NA; cdr3_nt: TGTGCCAGCAGCTTAGGGCGGACCTACACCGGGGAGCTGTTTTTT; cdr3_aa: CASSLGRTYTGELFF
clone_size: NA; j_call: TRBJ2-3; v_call: TRBV15; cdr3_length: 15; d_call: NA; cdr3_nt: TGTGCCACCAGCAGTATGGGGGGACCCACAGATACGCAGTATTTT; cdr3_aa: CATSSMGGPTDTQYF
clone_size: once; j_call: TRBJ1-2; v_call: TRBV7-2; cdr3_length: 13; d_call: TRBD1; cdr3_nt: TGTGCCAGCAGCAGAGACAGGGGCTATGGCTACACCTTC; cdr3_aa: CASSRDRGYGYTF
clone_size: NA; j_call: TRBJ2-4; v_call: TRBV28; cdr3_length: 15; d_call: TRBD1; cdr3_nt: TGTGCCAGCAGTAGTCCGGGACAGACTGCGAACATTCAGTACTTC; cdr3_aa: CASSSPGQTANIQYF
clone_size: NA; j_call: TRBJ2-5; v_call: TRBV5-4; cdr3_length: 12; d_call: NA; cdr3_nt: TGTGCCAGCCGGTGGGTGGGGGAGACCCAGTACTTC; cdr3_aa: CASRWVGETQYF
clone_size: once; j_call: TRBJ2-1; v_call: TRBV4-1; cdr3_length: 13; d_call: NA; cdr3_nt: TGCGCCAGCAGCCAAGAGCCCCGGGATGAGCAGTTCTTC; cdr3_aa: CASSQEPRDEQFF